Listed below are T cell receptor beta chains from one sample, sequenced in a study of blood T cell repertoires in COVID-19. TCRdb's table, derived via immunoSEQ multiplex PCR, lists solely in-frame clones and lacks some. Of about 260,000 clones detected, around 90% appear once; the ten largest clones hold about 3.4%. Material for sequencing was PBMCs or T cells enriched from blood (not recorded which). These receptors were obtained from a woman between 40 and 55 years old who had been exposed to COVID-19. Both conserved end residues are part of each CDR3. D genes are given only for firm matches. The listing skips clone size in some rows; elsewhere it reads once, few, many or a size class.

CDR3aa: CASSLPGQGFVDEQFF
CDR3nt: TGTGCCAGCAGCTTACCGGGACAGGGATTTGTCGATGAGCAGTTCTTC
j_gene: TRBJ2-1
len: 16
abundance: .
d_gene: TRBD1
v_gene: TRBV5-4

CDR3aa: CASSLGGGAEAFF
CDR3nt: TGTGCCAGCAGCTTAGGGGGCGGGGCTGAAGCTTTCTTT
j_gene: TRBJ1-1
len: 13
abundance: .
d_gene: .
v_gene: TRBV7-8

CDR3aa: CASSKNSGGTLYEQYF
CDR3nt: TGTGCCAGCAGTAAGAATAGCGGGGGAACCCTCTACGAGCAGTACTTC
j_gene: TRBJ2-7
len: 16
abundance: .
d_gene: TRBD2
v_gene: TRBV7-2

CDR3aa: CASSQSRRDGTGDTEAFF
CDR3nt: TGCGCCAGCAGTCAATCGAGGAGAGATGGTACCGGAGACACTGAAGCTTTCTTT
j_gene: TRBJ1-1
len: 18
abundance: once
d_gene: .
v_gene: TRBV23-1

CDR3aa: CASSLGQGNEQFF
CDR3nt: TGTGCCAGCAGCTTAGGACAGGGCAATGAGCAGTTCTTC
j_gene: TRBJ2-1
len: 13
abundance: .
d_gene: TRBD1
v_gene: TRBV7-9

CDR3aa: CASSTTLQGVGEAFF
CDR3nt: TGTGCCAGTAGTACTACCCTACAGGGGGTGGGTGAAGCTTTCTTT
j_gene: TRBJ1-1
len: 15
abundance: .
d_gene: TRBD1
v_gene: TRBV19

CDR3aa: CASSSTGNSPLHF
CDR3nt: TGTGCCAGTAGTTCAACAGGGAATTCACCCCTCCACTTT
j_gene: TRBJ1-6
len: 13
abundance: once
d_gene: .
v_gene: TRBV19

CDR3aa: CATRRNGQLAKNIQYF
CDR3nt: TGTGCCACCAGGAGAAATGGACAACTAGCCAAAAACATTCAGTACTTC
j_gene: TRBJ2-4
len: 16
abundance: .
d_gene: .
v_gene: TRBV24-1

CDR3aa: CSVERAGGPLRETQYF
CDR3nt: TGCAGCGTGGAGAGAGCGGGAGGGCCTCTTAGGGAGACCCAGTACTTC
j_gene: TRBJ2-5
len: 16
abundance: .
d_gene: TRBD2
v_gene: TRBV29-1

CDR3aa: CASSKSPNPNTEAFF
CDR3nt: TGTGCCAGCAGCAAATCACCTAACCCGAACACTGAAGCTTTCTTT
j_gene: TRBJ1-1
len: 15
abundance: .
d_gene: .
v_gene: TRBV21-1

CDR3aa: CASSVAGVGQGGLLSYNEQFF
CDR3nt: TGTGCCAGCAGCGTAGCCGGAGTAGGACAGGGAGGTTTGCTATCCTACAATGAGCAGTTCTTC
j_gene: TRBJ2-1
len: 21
abundance: .
d_gene: TRBD1
v_gene: TRBV9

CDR3aa: CASSPQGYSGYTF
CDR3nt: TGTGCCAGCTCACCGCAGGGTTATTCTGGCTACACCTTC
j_gene: TRBJ1-2
len: 13
abundance: .
d_gene: .
v_gene: TRBV18

CDR3aa: CASSRWAYGYTF
CDR3nt: TGTGCCAGCAGCCGGTGGGCCTATGGCTACACCTTC
j_gene: TRBJ1-2
len: 12
abundance: .
d_gene: .
v_gene: TRBV13

CDR3aa: CASSPGGDTGELFF
CDR3nt: TGTGCCAGCTCACCCGGCGGGGACACCGGGGAGCTGTTTTTT
j_gene: TRBJ2-2
len: 14
abundance: .
d_gene: .
v_gene: TRBV18

CDR3aa: CASSLGEQDYGYTF
CDR3nt: TGTGCCAGCAGCTTAGGCGAACAGGATTATGGCTACACCTTC
j_gene: TRBJ1-2
len: 14
abundance: .
d_gene: .
v_gene: TRBV7-2

CDR3aa: CASSFRDRSGYTF
CDR3nt: TGTGCCAGCAGTTTCCGGGACAGGAGTGGCTACACCTTC
j_gene: TRBJ1-2
len: 13
abundance: once
d_gene: TRBD1
v_gene: TRBV27

CDR3aa: CASSRGEGQGETQYF
CDR3nt: TGTGCCAGCTCACGAGGAGAGGGACAGGGGGAGACCCAGTACTTC
j_gene: TRBJ2-5
len: 15
abundance: .
d_gene: TRBD1
v_gene: TRBV18

CDR3aa: CAERANTDTQYF
CDR3nt: TGTGCCGAGAGGGCCAACACAGATACGCAGTATTTT
j_gene: TRBJ2-3
len: 12
abundance: .
d_gene: .
v_gene: TRBV21-1

CDR3aa: CASSLRLQLAGGQYF
CDR3nt: TGTGCCAGCAGCTTGAGACTTCAACTAGCGGGGGGCCAGTACTTC
j_gene: TRBJ2-7
len: 15
abundance: .
d_gene: TRBD2
v_gene: TRBV7-2

CDR3aa: CASRAQRQGANEKLFF
CDR3nt: TGTGCCAGCAGAGCACAGAGACAGGGTGCTAATGAAAAACTGTTTTTT
j_gene: TRBJ1-4
len: 16
abundance: .
d_gene: TRBD1
v_gene: TRBV2